This note documents a single TCR beta chain sequence. Its antigen remains unknown. Libraries were prepared by immunoSEQ multiplex PCR; TCRdb keeps only in-frame clonotypes and omits some of them. This sample has 140,000 or so clones, with about 93% found just once. The sample originates from a study of graft-versus-host responses after intestinal transplantation. Study-level points and caveats: Graft-versus-host to host-versus-graft clonal ratios in allografts were high in patients with graft-donor T cell macrochimerism.

The material sequenced was unstimulated CD4+ T cells sorted from spleen or lymph node cells, taken before intestinal transplant. The clonotype comes from a human donor who received an intestinal transplant.

The CDR3 coding sequence is TGTGCCAGTAGTGTACATGGGGCCCCGGTCACTGAAGCTTTCTTT. Protein product: CASSVHGAPVTEAFF. The chain employs TRBV19 and TRBJ1-1, with a weak D call TRBD1 (5 bases). This CDR3 is 15 amino acids long. V was pared by 5 bases and J by 4 bases, with 17 bases between. The germline gives CDR1 LNHDA, CDR2 SQIVND (reference sequence).